The 14 T cell receptor beta chains listed next were all sequenced from one sample in a study of Tregs in tolerant kidney transplant recipients (dated by TCRdb to between 2018 and 2020). The time point tag for this specimen amounts to: blood sample drawn before combined kidney and bone marrow transplant. The library came from the immunoSEQ multiplex PCR assay. TCRdb provides this immuneACCESS table in a form limited to in-frame rearrangements. Some clones are lacking; in checked studies, under half of them reflect an unresolved V gene, and why the rest are absent is not known. The sample yields around 74,000 clones; approximately 98% were counted once. The ten largest clonotypes hold around 0.58% of the sample. The source was CD4+ T cells from blood, collected before the transplant. These receptors were taken from a human donor who received a combined kidney and bone marrow transplant.

The chain couples TRBV7-2 to TRBJ1-2; D gene ambiguous. V was trimmed by 0 bases and J by 3 bases, leaving 8 bases between them. The germline V gene encodes CDR1 SGHTA and CDR2 FQGNSA. The CDR3 contains 14 residues. The CDR3 nucleotides read TGTGCCAGCAGCTTAGCGGCGGGAGACTATGGCTACACCTTC. Protein product: CASSLAAGDYGYTF.

V usage is TRBV5-1 and J usage is TRBJ2-7; unclear D gene. CDR3 size: 11 residues. V was shortened by 6 bases and J by 0 bases, with 4 bases between the two germline ends. The V gene's germline CDR1 is SGHRS and CDR2 YFSETQ. CDR3 protein: CASTNSYEQYF. In DNA, the CDR3 is TGCGCCAGCACCAACTCCTACGAGCAGTACTTC.

The chain uses TRBV28 and TRBJ1-2; maybe TRBD1 (5 bases). V lost 10 bases, J lost 0 bases, and 15 bases lay in between. Germline CDR1 MDHEN, CDR2 SYDVKM. This CDR3 contains 14 residues. CDR3 protein: CATTLGGSNYGYTF. CDR3 DNA: TGTGCCACGACACTCGGGGGATCTAACTATGGCTACACCTTC.

The chain couples TRBV7-2 to TRBJ2-5, with 10 bases matching TRBD2. Germline lookup yields CDR1 SGHTA and CDR2 FQGNSA. With V trimmed by 1 base and J by 6 bases, 11 bases remained unmatched. This CDR3 spans 17 amino acids. The CDR3 sequence: CASSLDGASGGRKTQYF. The CDR3 nucleotides are TGTGCCAGCAGCTTAGACGGAGCTAGCGGGGGTAGAAAGACCCAGTACTTC.

V gene TRBV9 combines with J gene TRBJ2-7, with TRBD1 matching 9 bases. This CDR3 is 15 amino acids long. V trimming: 0 bases; J trimming: 3 bases; junction bases outside the gene matches: 4. Germline values: CDR1 SGDLS, CDR2 YYNGEE. The CDR3 protein is CASSVGGTGYYEQYF. For the CDR3, the DNA is TGTGCCAGCAGCGTAGGCGGGACAGGGTACTACGAGCAGTACTTC.

This chain joins TRBV28 and TRBJ1-2; D gene ambiguous. Between the trimmed V and J ends, which lost 7 bases and 8 bases, there was a span of 14 bases. The germline gives CDR1 MDHEN, CDR2 SYDVKM. This CDR3 is built from 12 residues. The CDR3 nucleotides read TGTGCCAGCACCCTCGCGGAGAAGGGCTACACCTTC. This gives the protein CASTLAEKGYTF.

This chain joins TRBV7-2 and TRBJ2-3, with D perhaps matching TRBD2 (6 bases). V dropped 2 bases and J dropped 3 bases, with 24 bases sitting between them. Per the germline V gene, CDR1 is SGHTA and CDR2 is FQGNSA. This CDR3 is built from 19 residues. CDR3 amino acids: CASSLLVGLADLGTDTQYF. As DNA, the CDR3 is TGTGCCAGCAGCTTACTGGTTGGTTTAGCGGACCTGGGAACAGATACGCAGTATTTT.

This sequence joins TRBV19 and TRBJ1-2; maybe TRBD1 (6 bases). CDR3 length equals 15 residues. The V and J ends lost 3 bases and 3 bases respectively, with 14 bases between them. Germline V gene lookup returns CDR1 LNHDA and CDR2 SQIVND (reference sequence). CDR3 nucleotide sequence: TGTGCCAGTAGTATCGGACAGAACCACGACTATGGCTACACCTTC. This gives the protein CASSIGQNHDYGYTF.

The V call is TRBV5-4, the J call TRBJ2-5, with TRBD2 matching over 7 bases. From germline, CDR1 is SGHNT and CDR2 YYREEE (reference sequence). V lost 3 bases to trimming and J lost 2 bases; unmatched junction nucleotides: 7. This CDR3 comprises 15 residues. The CDR3 reads CASSWELAVQETQYF. CDR3 DNA sequence: TGTGCCAGCAGCTGGGAGCTAGCGGTGCAAGAGACCCAGTACTTC.

The chain couples TRBV19 to TRBJ1-4, with D possibly matching TRBD1 (5 bases). Germline V gives CDR1 LNHDA, CDR2 SQIVND (reference sequence). The CDR3 runs to 13 residues. Between the trimmed V and J ends, which lost 6 bases and 7 bases, there was a span of 12 bases. The CDR3 DNA reads as TGTGCCAGTAGAAAGGGGAAAGGTGAAAAACTGTTTTTT. This sequence encodes CASRKGKGEKLFF.

CDR3 loop: CASSLTSPSGPYEQYF. The CDR3 coding sequence is TGTGCCAGCAGCTTAACCTCGCCTAGCGGTCCCTACGAGCAGTACTTC. The gene calls are TRBV7-9 and TRBJ2-7, with 7 bases identical to TRBD2. The CDR3 extends over 16 amino acids. Trimming at V came to 2 bases and at J to 2 bases, leaving 9 bases not matched to a gene. The germline CDR1 and CDR2 sequences are SEHNR and FQNEAQ (reference sequence). The variable domain in full, with the rest retrieved from reference TRBV7-9 and TRBJ2-7, is DTGVSQNPRHKITKRGQNVTFRCDPISEHNRLYWYRQTLGQGPEFLTYFQNEAQLEKSRLLSDRFSAERPKGSFSTLEIQRTEQGDSAMYLCASSLTSPSGPYEQYFGPGTRLTVT.

CDR3 in amino acids: CASSSDSYEQYF. CDR3 sequence (DNA): TGCGCCAGCAGTTCGGACAGCTACGAGCAGTACTTC. The chain links TRBV5-1 to TRBJ2-7, with a possible D match to TRBD1 (6 bases). V was shortened by 5 bases and J by 3 bases, with 9 bases between the two germline ends. Germline loops: CDR1 SGHRS, CDR2 YFSETQ. The CDR3 totals 12 residues. The whole variable domain, filled in from reference TRBV5-1 and TRBJ2-7, reads KAGVTQTPRYLIKTRGQQVTLSCSPISGHRSVSWYQQTPGQGLQFLFEYFSETQRNKGNFPGRFSGRQFSNSRSEMNVSTLELGDSALYLCASSSDSYEQYFGPGTRLTVT.

Comment on this clone: Additional DNA sequences in this sample encode the identical CDR3. The CDR3 spells CASSFDSYEQYF. DNA for the CDR3: TGCGCCAGCAGCTTTGACAGTTACGAGCAGTACTTC. V is TRBV5-1 and J is TRBJ2-7; D is possibly TRBD1 (5 bases). Germline CDR1 SGHRS, CDR2 YFSETQ. The CDR3 spans 12 residues. The germline V and J ends were trimmed by 2 bases and 4 bases, with 7 bases remaining between them. Using reference TRBV5-1 and TRBJ2-7 for the parts outside the CDR3, the full variable domain is KAGVTQTPRYLIKTRGQQVTLSCSPISGHRSVSWYQQTPGQGLQFLFEYFSETQRNKGNFPGRFSGRQFSNSRSEMNVSTLELGDSALYLCASSFDSYEQYFGPGTRLTVT.

The gene calls are TRBV18 and TRBJ2-2, with TRBD1 identical over 7 bases. Germline CDR1 is KGHSH and CDR2 is LQKENI. The CDR3 loop spans 15 amino acids. Unmatched junction bases numbered 6, after V lost 3 bases and J lost 5 bases. The CDR3 protein is CASSPGQPSTGELFF. As DNA, the CDR3 is TGTGCCAGCTCACCGGGACAGCCTAGTACCGGGGAGCTGTTTTTT.